This TCR beta chain emerged from a study of blood T cells in healthy people across ages. Across the whole study: Researchers report that template switching captured about one barcoded beta molecule per two T cells. Study-wide findings and caveats: With age, beta diversity per million T cells declined roughly linearly, significantly by 40.

The CDR3 totals 13 residues. Trimming took 0 bases from V and 4 from J, leaving 6 bases between them. Germline V CDR1 and CDR2: SGHDN, FVKESK. It was with a sample-barcoded 5' primer and a J-beta primer mix that a second PCR of roughly 7 to 12 cycles was run. Via MiXCR, TCRdb re-called the 5' RACE reads, giving one row per CDR3 protein. Here the sample spans over a million distinct CDR3 sequences, roughly 24% being singletons. About this clonotype itself: Its antigen is undetermined.

These data were also reused for a study on T cells of mothers and their children. That study adds: Related mother-child pairs shared marginally more repertoire than unrelated pairs, though not significantly.

Sequencing was carried out using blood. This sequence originates from a girl aged 2 to 10 in good health. The rearrangement uses TRBV14 and TRBJ1-2; D remains ambiguous. The CDR3 DNA follows: TGTGCCAGCAGCCAAGAGGGGAGCTATGGCTACACCTTC. Translated: CASSQEGSYGYTF.